A selection of T cell receptor beta chains follows, all from one sample in a study of response to subunit inactivated influenza vaccine. TCRdb reanalysed the RT-PCR reads using MiXCR and keeps one entry per CDR3 protein. The sample comprises around 520,000 distinct CDR3 sequences, roughly 27% of which are singletons, and 1.9% rests with the top ten. Sample: CD4+ T cells sorted from PBMCs, taken about 5 days after vaccination. These receptors came from a man aged 50-60 years who received an inactivated influenza vaccine. CDR3s include the opening cysteine and the closing phenylalanine or tryptophan. Fields, in order: V gene, J gene, D gene, clone size, CDR3 DNA, CDR3 protein. A D gene is named only where the DNA matches it firmly. Expanded clones are given a class, and other clones once, few, many or no size at all.

TRBV24-1	TRBJ2-1	TRBD2	.	TGTGCCACTTCCGACAGCGGGAGGGCCAATGAGCAGTTCTTC	CATSDSGRANEQFF
TRBV25-1	TRBJ2-5	.	few	TGTGCCAGCAGTGAATATAGGGCAGTCCGAGGCCAAGAGACCCAGTACTTC	CASSEYRAVRGQETQYF
TRBV20-1	TRBJ2-7	TRBD2	.	TGCAGTGCTCAAGCGGGAGTGTACGAGCAGTACTTC	CSAQAGVYEQYF
TRBV24-1	TRBJ2-5	.	few	TGTGCCACCAGTGATGGGGGGCTAGTCGTAGAGACCCAGTACTTC	CATSDGGLVVETQYF
TRBV3-1	TRBJ2-2	TRBD1	few	TGTGCCAGCAGCCATGGTGGGACAGGGGTGACCGGGGAGCTGTTTTTT	CASSHGGTGVTGELFF
TRBV7-7	TRBJ2-3	.	many	TGTGCTAGCAGCTTGGACGGGCTGATGAATACGCAGTATTTT	CASSLDGLMNTQYF
TRBV6-2/TRBV6-3	TRBJ1-5	.	.	TGTGCCAGCAGAAACCGAGGGGGTAGCAATCAGCCCCAGCATTTT	CASRNRGGSNQPQHF
TRBV5-1	TRBJ1-4	.	.	TGCGCCAGCAGCCCGCAGGGGACCGGAGAAAAACTGTTTTTT	CASSPQGTGEKLFF
TRBV7-2	TRBJ1-5	TRBD1	.	TGTGCCAGCAGCTTAGGGACAGGGGACGGCAATCAGCCCCAGCATTTT	CASSLGTGDGNQPQHF
TRBV9	TRBJ2-1	.	few	TGTGCCAGCAGCGTAGTCCAGCGTCGGGAGCAGTTCTTC	CASSVVQRREQFF
TRBV11-2	TRBJ2-5	TRBD1	.	TGTGCCAGCAGCCCTCGACAGGGGAACCACCAAGAGACCCAGTACTTC	CASSPRQGNHQETQYF
TRBV20-1	TRBJ2-3	.	few	TGCAGTGCTGACGGACTCACCGGCACAGATACGCAGTATTTT	CSADGLTGTDTQYF
TRBV5-1	TRBJ2-1	TRBD2	.	TGCGCCAGCAGACGGGGCCTAGCGGGGTCCTACAATGAGCAGTTCTTC	CASRRGLAGSYNEQFF
TRBV5-1	TRBJ1-4	TRBD1	.	TGCGCCAGCTCCCCTCAGACGGGACAGCAAGAAAAACTGTTTTTT	CASSPQTGQQEKLFF
TRBV6-1	TRBJ2-1	TRBD2	.	TGTGCCAGCAGTGGTGGGGCTAGCGGGAACAATGAGCAGTTCTTC	CASSGGASGNNEQFF
TRBV7-9	TRBJ2-7	TRBD2	.	TGTGCCAGCAGCTTAGCCGGGAGGGGTTACGAGCAGTACTTC	CASSLAGRGYEQYF
TRBV24-1	TRBJ1-3	TRBD1	few	TGTGCCACCAGCTACGGGACAGGCTTCTTCGGAAACACCATATATTTT	CATSYGTGFFGNTIYF
TRBV29-1	TRBJ2-1	.	.	TGCAGCGCCAACAGCGGATTGGGCAATGAGCAGTTCTTC	CSANSGLGNEQFF
TRBV4-3	TRBJ2-1	TRBD2	few	TGCGCCAGCAGCCAAGAAATAGGCCGCGGGGGGCCCTACAATGAGCAGTTCTTC	CASSQEIGRGGPYNEQFF
TRBV20-1	TRBJ2-1	.	few	TGCAGTGCTACCCTTTTAGGTGGTAGCGGAAGGTTCAATGAGCAGTTCTTC	CSATLLGGSGRFNEQFF
TRBV5-5	TRBJ2-5	.	.	TGTGCCAGCAGCATGCAGAGGTACCAAGAGACCCAGTACTTC	CASSMQRYQETQYF
TRBV12-3/TRBV12-4	TRBJ2-1	TRBD1	.	TGTGCCAGCACCTTCCTCGGACAGGGTGGCAATGAGCAGTTCTTC	CASTFLGQGGNEQFF
TRBV6-2/TRBV6-3	TRBJ2-1	TRBD1	few	TGTGCCAGCAGTCGTAGAGGACAGGGGGCCAATGAGCAGTTCTTC	CASSRRGQGANEQFF
TRBV20-1	TRBJ1-2	TRBD1	.	TGCAGTGCAACTGACAGGGGAAGCTATGGCTACACCTTC	CSATDRGSYGYTF
TRBV7-2	TRBJ1-6	.	.	TGTGCCAGCAGCTTAGTTTGGGCAGAGGCACCCCTCCACTTT	CASSLVWAEAPLHF
TRBV6-1	TRBJ2-2	.	.	TGTGCCAGCAGGGCCAGCTCGAACACCGGGGAGCTGTTTTTT	CASRASSNTGELFF